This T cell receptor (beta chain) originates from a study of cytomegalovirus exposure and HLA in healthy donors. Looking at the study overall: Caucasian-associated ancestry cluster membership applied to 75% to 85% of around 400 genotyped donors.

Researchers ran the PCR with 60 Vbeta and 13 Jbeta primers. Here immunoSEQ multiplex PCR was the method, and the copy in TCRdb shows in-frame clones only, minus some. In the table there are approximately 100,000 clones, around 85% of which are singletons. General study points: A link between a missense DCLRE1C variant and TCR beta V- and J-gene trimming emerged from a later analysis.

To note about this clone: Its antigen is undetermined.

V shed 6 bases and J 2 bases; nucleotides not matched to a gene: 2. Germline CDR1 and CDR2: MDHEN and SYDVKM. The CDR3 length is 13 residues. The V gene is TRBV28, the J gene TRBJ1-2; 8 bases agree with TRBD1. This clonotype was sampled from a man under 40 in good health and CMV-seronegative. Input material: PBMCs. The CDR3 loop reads CASSDRGNYGYTF. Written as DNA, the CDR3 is TGTGCCAGCAGCGACAGGGGCAACTATGGCTACACCTTC.